This paragraph covers one T cell receptor (beta chain) sequence. This sample was taken from a study of blood T cell repertoires in COVID-19. About the study: Samples of COVID-19 (acute and convalescent) were obtained from the United States, Italy and Spain.

There are 17 residues in the CDR3. Germline V lookup: CDR1 SEHNR, CDR2 FQNEAQ (reference sequence). V dropped 3 bases and J dropped 1; count of bases not matched to a gene: 4. Libraries were prepared by immunoSEQ multiplex PCR; TCRdb keeps only in-frame clonotypes and omits some of them. The sample yields about 7,500 clones, around four fifths seen once. This chain links TRBV7-9 with TRBJ2-1; 12 bases fit TRBD2. The sequence came from a human donor in a cohort sampled during active COVID-19. The source material was peripheral blood. The CDR3 DNA reads TGTGCCAGCAGCTTGGGGACTAGCGGGCCTTCCTACAATGAGCAGTTCTTC. Protein product: CASSLGTSGPSYNEQFF.